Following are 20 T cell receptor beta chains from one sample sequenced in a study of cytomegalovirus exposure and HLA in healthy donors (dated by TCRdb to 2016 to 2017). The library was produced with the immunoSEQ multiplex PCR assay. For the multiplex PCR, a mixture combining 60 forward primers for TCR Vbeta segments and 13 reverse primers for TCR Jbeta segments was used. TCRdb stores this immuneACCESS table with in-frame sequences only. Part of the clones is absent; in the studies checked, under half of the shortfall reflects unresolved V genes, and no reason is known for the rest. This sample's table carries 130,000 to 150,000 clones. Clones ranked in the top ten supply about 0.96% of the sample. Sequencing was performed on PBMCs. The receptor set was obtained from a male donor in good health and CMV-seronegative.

The CDR3 sequence: CAWKRGQDIQYF. The CDR3 nucleotides read TGTGCCTGGAAAAGGGGGCAGGACATTCAGTACTTC. The chain has TRBV30 and TRBJ2-4; 7 positions match TRBD1. The CDR3 contains 12 residues. V lost 4 bases to trimming and J lost 8 bases; unmatched junction nucleotides: 5. CDR1 and CDR2 (germline): GTSNPN, SVGIG (reference sequence). The full variable domain, its missing parts supplied by reference TRBV30 and TRBJ2-4, is SQTIHQWPATLVQPVGSPLSLECTVEGTSNPNLYWYRQAAGRGLQLLFYSVGIGQISSEVPQNLSASRPQDRQFILSSKKLLLSDSGFYLCAWKRGQDIQYFGAGTRLSVL.

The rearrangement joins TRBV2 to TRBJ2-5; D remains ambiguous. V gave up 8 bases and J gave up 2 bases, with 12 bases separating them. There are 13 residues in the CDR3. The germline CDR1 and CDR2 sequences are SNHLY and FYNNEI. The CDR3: CASRRSEQETQYF. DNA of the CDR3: TGTGCCAGCCGCCGGTCCGAACAAGAGACCCAGTACTTC.

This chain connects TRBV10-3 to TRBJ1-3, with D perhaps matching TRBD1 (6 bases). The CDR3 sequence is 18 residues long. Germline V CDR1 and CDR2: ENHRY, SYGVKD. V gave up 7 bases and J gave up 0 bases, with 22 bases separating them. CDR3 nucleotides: TGTGCCATCAAACAGGGAGATAACCTAATCGTCTCTGGAAACACCATATATTTT. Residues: CAIKQGDNLIVSGNTIYF.

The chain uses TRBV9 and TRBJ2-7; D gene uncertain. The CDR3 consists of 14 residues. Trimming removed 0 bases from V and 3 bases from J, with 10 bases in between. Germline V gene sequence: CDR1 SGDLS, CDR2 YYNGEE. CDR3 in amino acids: CASSVGTAVYEQYF. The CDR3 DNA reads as TGTGCCAGCAGCGTAGGCACTGCGGTCTACGAGCAGTACTTC. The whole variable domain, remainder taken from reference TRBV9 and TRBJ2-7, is DSGVTQTPKHLITATGQRVTLRCSPRSGDLSVYWYQQSLDQGLQFLIQYYNGEERAKGNILERFSAQQFPDLHSELNLSSLELGDSALYFCASSVGTAVYEQYFGPGTRLTVT.

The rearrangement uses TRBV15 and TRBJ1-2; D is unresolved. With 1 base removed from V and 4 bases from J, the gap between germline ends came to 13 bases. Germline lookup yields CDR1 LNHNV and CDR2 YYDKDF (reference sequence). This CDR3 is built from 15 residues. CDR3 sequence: CATSRGSVAVYGYTF. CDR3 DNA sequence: TGTGCCACCAGCAGAGGGTCTGTGGCAGTCTATGGCTACACCTTC.

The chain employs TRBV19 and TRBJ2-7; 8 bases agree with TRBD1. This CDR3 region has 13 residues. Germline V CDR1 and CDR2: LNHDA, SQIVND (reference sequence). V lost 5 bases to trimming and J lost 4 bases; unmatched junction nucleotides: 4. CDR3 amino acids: CASSRTGMYEQYF. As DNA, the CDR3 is TGTGCCAGTAGTCGGACAGGGATGTACGAGCAGTACTTC. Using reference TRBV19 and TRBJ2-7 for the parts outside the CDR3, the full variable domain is DGGITQSPKYLFRKEGQNVTLSCEQNLNHDAMYWYRQDPGQGLRLIYYSQIVNDFQKGDIAEGYSVSREKKESFPLTVTSAQKNPTAFYLCASSRTGMYEQYFGPGTRLTVT.

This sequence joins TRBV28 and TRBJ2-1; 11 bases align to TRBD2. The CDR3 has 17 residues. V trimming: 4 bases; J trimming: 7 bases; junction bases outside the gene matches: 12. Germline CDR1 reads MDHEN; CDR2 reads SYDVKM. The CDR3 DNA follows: TGTGCCAGCAGTTCCTTCCCGGGTAGCGGGGGGGAAAATGAGCAGTTCTTC. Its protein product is CASSSFPGSGGENEQFF.

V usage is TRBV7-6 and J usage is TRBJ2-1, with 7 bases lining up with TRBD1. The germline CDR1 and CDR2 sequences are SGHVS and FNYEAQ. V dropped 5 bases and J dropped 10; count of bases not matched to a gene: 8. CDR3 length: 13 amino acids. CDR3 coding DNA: TGTGCCAGCAGCCGAAGAAGGGGGCTGGAGCAGTTCTTC. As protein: CASSRRRGLEQFF.

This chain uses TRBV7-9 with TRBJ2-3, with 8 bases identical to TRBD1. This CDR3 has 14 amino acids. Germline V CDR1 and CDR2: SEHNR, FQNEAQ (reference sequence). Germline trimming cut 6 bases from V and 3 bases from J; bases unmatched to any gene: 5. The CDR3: CASRRTGSTDTQYF. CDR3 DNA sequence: TGTGCCAGCAGACGGACAGGGAGTACAGATACGCAGTATTTT.

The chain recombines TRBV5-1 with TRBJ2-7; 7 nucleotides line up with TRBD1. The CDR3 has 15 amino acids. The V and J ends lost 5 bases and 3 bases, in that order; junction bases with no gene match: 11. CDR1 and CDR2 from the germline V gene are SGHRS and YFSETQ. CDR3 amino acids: CASSTSGTAYYEQYF. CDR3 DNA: TGCGCCAGCAGTACTTCTGGGACAGCTTACTACGAGCAGTACTTC.

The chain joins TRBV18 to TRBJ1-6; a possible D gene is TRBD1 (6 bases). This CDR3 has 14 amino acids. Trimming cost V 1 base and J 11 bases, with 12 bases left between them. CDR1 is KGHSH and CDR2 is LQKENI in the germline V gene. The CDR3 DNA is TGTGCCAGCTCACCACAGGGGGTTAACCCACCCCTCCACTTT. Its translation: CASSPQGVNPPLHF.

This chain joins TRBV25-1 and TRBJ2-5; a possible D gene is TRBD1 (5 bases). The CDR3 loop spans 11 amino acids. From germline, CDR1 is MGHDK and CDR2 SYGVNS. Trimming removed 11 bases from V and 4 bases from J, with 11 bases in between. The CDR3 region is CALGAGETQYF. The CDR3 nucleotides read TGTGCCCTAGGGGCCGGAGAGACCCAGTACTTC.

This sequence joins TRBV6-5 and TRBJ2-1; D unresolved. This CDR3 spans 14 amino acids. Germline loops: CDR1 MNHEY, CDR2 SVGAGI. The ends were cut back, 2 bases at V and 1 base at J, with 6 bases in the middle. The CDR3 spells CASSYGSSYNEQFF. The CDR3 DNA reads TGTGCCAGCAGTTACGGTAGTTCCTACAATGAGCAGTTCTTC.

The CDR3 DNA follows: TGTGCCAGCTCACCCGACAAGAACTATGGCTACACCTTC. Its translation: CASSPDKNYGYTF. V gene TRBV18 combines with J gene TRBJ1-2; D ambiguous. The ends were cut back, 3 bases at V and 2 bases at J, with 7 bases in the middle. The CDR3 consists of 13 residues. CDR1 is KGHSH, CDR2 LQKENI, per germline.

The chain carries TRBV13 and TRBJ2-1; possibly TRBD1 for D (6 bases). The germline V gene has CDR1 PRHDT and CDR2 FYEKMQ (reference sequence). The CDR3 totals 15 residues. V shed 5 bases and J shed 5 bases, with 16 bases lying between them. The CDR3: CASSHPDSTNNEQFF. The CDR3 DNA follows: TGTGCCAGCAGCCACCCGGACAGTACAAACAATGAGCAGTTCTTC.

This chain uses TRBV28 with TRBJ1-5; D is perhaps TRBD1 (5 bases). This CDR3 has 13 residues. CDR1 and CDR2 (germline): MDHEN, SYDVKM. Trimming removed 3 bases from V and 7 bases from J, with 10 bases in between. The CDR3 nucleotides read TGTGCCAGCAGTTTTGGGCGGGGGCAGCCCCAGCATTTT. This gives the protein CASSFGRGQPQHF.

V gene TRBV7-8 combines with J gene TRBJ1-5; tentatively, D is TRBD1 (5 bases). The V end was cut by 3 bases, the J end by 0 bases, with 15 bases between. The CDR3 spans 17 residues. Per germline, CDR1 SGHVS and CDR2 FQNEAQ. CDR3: CASSLGRGIYSNQPQHF. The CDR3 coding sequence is TGTGCCAGCAGCTTGGGGAGGGGTATTTATAGCAATCAGCCCCAGCATTTT.

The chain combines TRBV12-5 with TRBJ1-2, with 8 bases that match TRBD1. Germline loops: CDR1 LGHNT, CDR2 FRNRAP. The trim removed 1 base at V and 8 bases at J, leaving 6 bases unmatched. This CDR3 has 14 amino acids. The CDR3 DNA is TGTGCTAGTGGTTTGGCAGGGGGCGCAGGAGGCTACACCTTC. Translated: CASGLAGGAGGYTF.

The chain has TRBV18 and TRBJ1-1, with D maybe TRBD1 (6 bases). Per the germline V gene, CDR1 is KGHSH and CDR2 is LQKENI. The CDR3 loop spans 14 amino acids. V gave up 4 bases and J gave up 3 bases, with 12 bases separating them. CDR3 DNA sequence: TGTGCCAGCTCACAGGGGGGGGTCGACACTGAAGCTTTCTTT. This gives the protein CASSQGGVDTEAFF. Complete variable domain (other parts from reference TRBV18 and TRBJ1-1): NAGVMQNPRHLVRRRGQEARLRCSPMKGHSHVYWYRQLPEEGLKFMVYLQKENIIDESGMPKERFSAEFPKEGPSILRIQQVVRGDSAAYFCASSQGGVDTEAFFGQGTRLTVV.

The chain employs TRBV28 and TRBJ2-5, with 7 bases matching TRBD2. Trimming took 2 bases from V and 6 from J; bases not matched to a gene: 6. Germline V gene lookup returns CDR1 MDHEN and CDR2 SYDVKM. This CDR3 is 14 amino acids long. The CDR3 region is CASSLGGVHKTQYF. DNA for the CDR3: TGTGCCAGCAGTTTAGGGGGGGTTCATAAGACCCAGTACTTC.